What follows are 20 T cell receptor beta chains derived from one specimen sequenced in a study of lymphopenia after photon versus proton radiotherapy. The method was immunoSEQ multiplex PCR; TCRdb's version includes in-frame clones alone and lacks a portion of them. This sample has approximately 65,000 clones, with roughly 91% found just once. This specimen consisted of peripheral blood, obtained from a patient treated with photon-based radiotherapy. These receptors came from a woman in her 70s with pancreatic cancer.

This rearrangement joins TRBV2 to TRBJ1-1; no firm D call. From germline, CDR1 is SNHLY and CDR2 FYNNEI. Trimming left V 5 bases short and J 0 bases short, with 7 bases between. This CDR3 contains 13 residues. CDR3: CASSFSLNTEAFF. CDR3 in DNA: TGTGCCAGCAGTTTTTCCTTGAACACTGAAGCTTTCTTT.

This clone has more than one count but fewer than ten. This sequence joins TRBV30 and TRBJ1-1; D may be TRBD1 (5 bases). In germline, CDR1 is GTSNPN, CDR2 SVGIG (reference sequence). Trimming cost V 5 bases and J 5 bases, with 15 bases left between them. This CDR3 is built from 13 residues. The CDR3 coding sequence is TGTGCCTGGGGGCCCTGGGGGAGAACTGAAGCTTTCTTT. Translated: CAWGPWGRTEAFF.

The chain is built from TRBV6-1 and TRBJ1-1, with D possibly matching TRBD1 (6 bases). Between the trimmed V and J ends, which lost 4 bases and 3 bases, there was a span of 15 bases. Germline V gives CDR1 MNHNS, CDR2 SASEGT. CDR3 size: 15 residues. This chain's CDR3 is CASSGRGGQYTEAFF. In DNA form, the CDR3 reads TGTGCCAGCAGTGGAAGAGGGGGGCAGTACACTGAAGCTTTCTTT.

The chain has TRBV27 and TRBJ2-5; D is unresolved. CDR3 length: 11 residues. Germline CDR1 is MNHEY and CDR2 is SMNVEV (reference sequence). V lost 3 bases to trimming and J lost 4 bases, with 3 bases between them. This chain's CDR3 is CASSFRETQYF. Written as DNA, the CDR3 is TGTGCCAGCAGTTTCCGAGAGACCCAGTACTTC.

V gene TRBV9 combines with J gene TRBJ1-1; D may be TRBD1 (5 bases). Germline CDR1 and CDR2: SGDLS and YYNGEE. Trimming took 0 bases from V and 6 from J, leaving 9 bases between them. There are 13 residues in the CDR3. The CDR3 loop reads CASSVETASEAFF. In DNA, the CDR3 is TGTGCCAGCAGCGTAGAGACAGCCTCTGAAGCTTTCTTT.

This chain connects TRBV21-1 to TRBJ1-4. TRBV21-1 is marked as a pseudogene. CDR3 length: 23 amino acids. The chain's CDR3 is CASSKVGFSTCGSFEATNEKLFF. CDR3 sequence (DNA): TGTGCCAGCAGCAAAGTGGGGTTCAGTACGTGTGGGTCATTCGAGGCAACTAATGAAAAACTGTTTTTT.

J is TRBJ2-2 and V is TRBV4-2; 12 bases align to TRBD1. The CDR3 sequence is 17 residues long. Germline CDR1 LGHNA, CDR2 YNFKEQ. Trimming at V came to 2 bases and at J to 5 bases, leaving 6 bases not matched to a gene. This CDR3 is CASSQTGTGGATGELFF. DNA of the CDR3: TGTGCCAGCAGCCAAACGGGGACAGGGGGCGCAACCGGGGAGCTGTTTTTT.

This clone appeared a few times. The chain carries TRBV7-2 and TRBJ2-7; tentative D call: TRBD2 (6 bases). The CDR3 runs to 16 residues. Germline CDR1 is SGHTA and CDR2 is FQGNSA. The V end was cut by 1 base, the J end by 4 bases, with 17 bases between. CDR3 DNA sequence: TGTGCCAGCAGCTTAGTGGTGGGGGGACCACGATACGAGCAGTACTTC. Its protein is CASSLVVGGPRYEQYF.

The chain has TRBV18 and TRBJ2-1; D is perhaps TRBD2 (6 bases). CDR3 size: 13 residues. In germline, CDR1 is KGHSH, CDR2 LQKENI. The V end lost 5 bases, the J end lost 8 bases, and 13 bases lay between the germline ends. CDR3: CASSLEGWHEQFF. CDR3 bases: TGTGCCAGCTCATTGGAGGGGTGGCATGAGCAGTTCTTC.

The chain combines TRBV28 with TRBJ2-3; the D gene is possibly TRBD2 (5 bases). Trimming cost V 4 bases and J 5 bases, with 10 bases left between them. The CDR3 runs 13 residues. Per germline, CDR1 MDHEN and CDR2 SYDVKM. The CDR3 coding sequence is TGTGCCAGCAGTTCCGGGGTACTAGATACGCAGTATTTT. It is translated as CASSSGVLDTQYF.

This sequence joins TRBV19 and TRBJ2-7; 11 bases fit TRBD2. V lost 2 bases to trimming and J lost 0 bases; unmatched junction nucleotides: 12. CDR1 and CDR2 (germline): LNHDA, SQIVND (reference sequence). The CDR3 is 19 amino acids. DNA of the CDR3: TGTGCCAGTAGTATAACATTAACGGGACTAGCGGACCTCTCCTACGAGCAGTACTTC. The encoded protein is CASSITLTGLADLSYEQYF.

The J gene is TRBJ2-1, the V gene TRBV14; 12 bases are a match to TRBD2. The CDR3 runs to 17 residues. Losses at the gene ends were 2 bases for V and 6 bases for J; bases not matched to a gene: 8. Looked up from germline, CDR1 is SGHDN and CDR2 is FVKESK. The CDR3, as DNA: TGTGCCAGCAGCCAAAGGGCTAGCGGGAGGGGTTTCAATGAGCAGTTCTTC. Amino acid sequence: CASSQRASGRGFNEQFF.

The J gene is TRBJ2-3, the V gene TRBV19; a weak D match, TRBD1 (5 bases). CDR3 length: 14 amino acids. V was trimmed by 8 bases and J by 0 bases, leaving 12 bases between them. Germline V gene data show CDR1 as LNHDA and CDR2 as SQIVND (reference sequence). CDR3 sequence reads: CASLDRASTDTQYF. CDR3 in DNA: TGTGCCAGTCTCGACAGAGCTAGCACAGATACGCAGTATTTT.

The genes are TRBV7-9 and TRBJ2-5, with 9 nucleotides matching TRBD2. Germline CDR1 reads SEHNR; CDR2 reads FQNEAQ (reference sequence). J gave up 5 bases and V 5 bases, and 3 bases lay outside the gene matches. The CDR3 contains 13 residues. CDR3 nucleotides: TGTGCCAGCAGCCACAGCGGGAGGGAGACCCAGTACTTC. It translates to CASSHSGRETQYF. Combining the CDR3 with reference TRBV7-9 and TRBJ2-5 gives the whole variable domain DTGVSQNPRHKITKRGQNVTFRCDPISEHNRLYWYRQTLGQGPEFLTYFQNEAQLEKSRLLSDRFSAERPKGSFSTLEIQRTEQGDSAMYLCASSHSGRETQYFGPGTRLLVL.

This clone was recorded once. This chain links TRBV9 with TRBJ2-1; 9 bases agree with TRBD2. J lost 8 bases, V lost 0 bases, and 15 bases had no gene match. Germline V gene data show CDR1 as SGDLS and CDR2 as YYNGEE. The CDR3 covers 18 residues. The CDR3, as DNA: TGTGCCAGCAGCGTAGCTACCGGAGTCGGGACTAGCTTCTATGAGCAGTTCTTC. This encodes CASSVATGVGTSFYEQFF.

The CDR3 DNA is TGTGCCAGCAGCTCGCGCAGCGGGGTCGACGGGGAGCTGTTTTTT. Protein product: CASSSRSGVDGELFF. The rearrangement joins TRBV5-4 to TRBJ2-2, with 7 bases fitting TRBD2. CDR3 size: 15 residues. Per the germline V gene, CDR1 is SGHNT and CDR2 is YYREEE (reference sequence). J lost 7 bases, V lost 3 bases, and 9 bases had no gene match.

The rearrangement uses TRBV7-2 and TRBJ2-1; perhaps TRBD1 as D (5 bases). Germline CDR1 SGHTA, CDR2 FQGNSA. This CDR3 has 15 residues. V dropped 1 base and J dropped 3 bases, with 10 bases sitting between them. The CDR3 loop is CASSLGWGGYNEQFF. In DNA form, the CDR3 reads TGTGCCAGCAGCTTAGGCTGGGGCGGCTACAATGAGCAGTTCTTC.

The chain uses TRBV9 and TRBJ2-1, with D tentatively TRBD2 (6 bases). CDR1 SGDLS and CDR2 YYNGEE come from the germline V gene. The CDR3 extends over 16 amino acids. Between the trimmed V and J ends, which lost 0 bases and 10 bases, there was a span of 20 bases. The CDR3 spells CASSVGAAAGVEEQFF. CDR3 sequence (DNA): TGTGCCAGCAGCGTAGGGGCAGCAGCGGGCGTCGAGGAGCAGTTCTTC.

The gene calls are TRBV10-3 and TRBJ1-3; D is perhaps TRBD1 (5 bases). Germline CDR1 ENHRY, CDR2 SYGVKD. The CDR3 contains 12 residues. Deletions cut 6 bases from V and 7 bases from J, with 10 bases between. The CDR3 reads CAISSQGNTIYF. The CDR3 bases are TGTGCCATCAGCAGTCAGGGTAACACCATATATTTT.

The V call is TRBV11-2, the J call TRBJ2-7, with no clear D. Trimming left V 0 bases short and J 3 bases short, with 9 bases between. Per germline, CDR1 SGHAT and CDR2 FQNNGV. The CDR3 is 14 amino acids. The CDR3 DNA sequence: TGTGCCAGCAGCTTAGATAACTCCTTCTACGAGCAGTACTTC. Translated, it gives CASSLDNSFYEQYF.